This TCR beta chain came from a study of blood T cells in healthy people across ages. Alongside a J-beta primer mix, a sample-barcoded 5' primer served in a second PCR lasting about 7 to 12 cycles. Every cDNA molecule bore a tag from a template-switch adaptor containing 12 random nucleotides. Via MiXCR, TCRdb re-called the 5' RACE reads, giving one row per CDR3 protein. This table holds roughly 900,000 distinct CDR3 sequences, 29% found once. In this sample, this clonotype turned up many times. Sample: blood. This receptor was identified in a woman older than 75 in good health.

The CDR3 DNA reads as TGTGCCAGCAGTTACCGGACAGGGTTGAGCTCTGGGGCCAACGTCCTGACTTTC. Its translation is CASSYRTGLSSGANVLTF. The chain employs TRBV6-6 and TRBJ2-6; 8 nucleotides match TRBD1. The CDR3 consists of 18 residues. Germline assignment: CDR1 MNHNY and CDR2 SVGAGI (reference sequence). V lost 2 bases to trimming and J lost 0 bases; unmatched junction nucleotides: 6.